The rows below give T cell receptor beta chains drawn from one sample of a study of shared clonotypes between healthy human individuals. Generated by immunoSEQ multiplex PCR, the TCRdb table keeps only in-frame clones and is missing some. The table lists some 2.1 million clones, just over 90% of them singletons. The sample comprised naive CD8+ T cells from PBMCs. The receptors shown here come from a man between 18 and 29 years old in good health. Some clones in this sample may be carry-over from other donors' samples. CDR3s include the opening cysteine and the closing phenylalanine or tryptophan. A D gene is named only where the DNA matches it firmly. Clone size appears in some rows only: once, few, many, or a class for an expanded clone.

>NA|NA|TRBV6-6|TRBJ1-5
TGTGCCAGCAGTCAAAATGACGGAGGCAATCAGCCCCAGCATTTT
CASSQNDGGNQPQHF
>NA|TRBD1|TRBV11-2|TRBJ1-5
TGTGCCAGCAGCCACGGGACAGGAGGGGATCAGCCCCAGCATTTT
CASSHGTGGDQPQHF
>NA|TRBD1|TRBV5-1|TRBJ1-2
TGCGCCAGCAGCTTGGGGACAGGGTTTAACTATGGCTACACCTTC
CASSLGTGFNYGYTF
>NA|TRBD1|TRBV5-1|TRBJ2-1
TGCGCCAGCAGCTTGGAGGACAGGCGAAGCTCCTACAATGAGCAGTTCTTC
CASSLEDRRSSYNEQFF
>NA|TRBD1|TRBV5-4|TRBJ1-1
TGTGCCAGCAGCCAGGGACAGGGCGCGAAAGAAGCTTTCTTT
CASSQGQGAKEAFF
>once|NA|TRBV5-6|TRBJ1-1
TGTGCCAGCAGCTCGACCGGGCACTGGGTGACTGAAGCTTTCTTT
CASSSTGHWVTEAFF
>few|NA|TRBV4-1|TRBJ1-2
TGCGCCAGCAGCCAGGGCTTGGACTACACCTTC
CASSQGLDYTF
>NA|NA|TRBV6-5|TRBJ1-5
TGTGCCAGCAGATCGGAACAGGGACAGCCCCAGCATTTT
CASRSEQGQPQHF
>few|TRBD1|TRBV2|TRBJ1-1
TGTGCCAGCAGTGAAAGGGGACAGGGCCCTGAAGCTTTCTTT
CASSERGQGPEAFF
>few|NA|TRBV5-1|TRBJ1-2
TGCGCCAGCAGCTTGGAACAGGTCTATGGCTACACCTTC
CASSLEQVYGYTF
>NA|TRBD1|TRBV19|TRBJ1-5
TGTGCCAGTAGTATATGGGACAGGGGGCATCAGCCCCAGCATTTT
CASSIWDRGHQPQHF
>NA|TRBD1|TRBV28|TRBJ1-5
TGTGCCAGCACCACAGGGGGGCCGCTTCAGCCCCAGCATTTT
CASTTGGPLQPQHF
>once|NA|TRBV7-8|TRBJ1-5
TGTGCCAGCAGCCCTGCCCCCTATCAGCCCCAGCATTTT
CASSPAPYQPQHF
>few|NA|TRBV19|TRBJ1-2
TGTGCCAGTAGTATGATGTGGGGAGATCTGGTTGGCTACACCTTC
CASSMMWGDLVGYTF
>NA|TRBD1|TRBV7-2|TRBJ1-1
TGTGCCAGCAGCTTAGACAGGGGTAACACTGAAGCTTTCTTT
CASSLDRGNTEAFF
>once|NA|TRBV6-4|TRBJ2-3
TGTGCCAGCAGTGACTCCGTAAGAGATACGCAGTATTTT
CASSDSVRDTQYF
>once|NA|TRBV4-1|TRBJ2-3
TGCGCCAGCAGCTTTCCTCCGGGACAAGGGAGCACAGATACGCAGTATTTT
CASSFPPGQGSTDTQYF
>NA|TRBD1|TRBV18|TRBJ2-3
TGTGCCAGCTCCCCGGACAGGGGCGCCCTGCACGGTACGCAGTATTTT
CASSPDRGALHGTQYF
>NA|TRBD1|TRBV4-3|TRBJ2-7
TGCGCCAGCAGCCAAGAGGGGACAGGACGCTACGAGCAGTACTTC
CASSQEGTGRYEQYF
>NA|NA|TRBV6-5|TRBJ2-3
TGTGCCAGCAGTTACCTAAGGGAGTTCCGCACAGATACGCAGTATTTT
CASSYLREFRTDTQYF
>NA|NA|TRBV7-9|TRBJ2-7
TGTGCCAGCAGCTTAGAGATCAGGACGGCTTCCTACGAGCAGTACTTC
CASSLEIRTASYEQYF
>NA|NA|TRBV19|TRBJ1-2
TGTGCCAGTAGGTGGGGAGGCTATGGCTACACCTTC
CASRWGGYGYTF
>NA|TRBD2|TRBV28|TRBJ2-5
TGTGCCAGCAGTTTTGACACAAAGATAGCGGGACCCTCCTCCAGGGAGACCCAGTACTTC
CASSFDTKIAGPSSRETQYF
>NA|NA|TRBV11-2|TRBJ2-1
TGTGCCAGCAGCTTTCATCCGGGCAATGAGCAGTTCTTC
CASSFHPGNEQFF
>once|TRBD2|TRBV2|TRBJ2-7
TGTGCCAGCAGTTCTTTAGAGCGGGAGAACCTCCACGAGCAGTACTTC
CASSSLERENLHEQYF
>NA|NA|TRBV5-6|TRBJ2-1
TGTGCCAGCAGCTTGGTAAGGGCCCATGAGCAGTTCTTC
CASSLVRAHEQFF
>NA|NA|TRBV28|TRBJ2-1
TGTGCCAGCAGTTCCGTGCGGGTCGATGAGCAGTTCTTC
CASSSVRVDEQFF
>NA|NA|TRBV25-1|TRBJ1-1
TGTGCCAGCAGTGAAGCCGGAGTAGCTTTCTTT
CASSEAGVAFF
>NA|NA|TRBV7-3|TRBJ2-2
TGTGCCAGCAGCCTCACCGGGACTTTAAACACCGGGGAGCTGTTTTTT
CASSLTGTLNTGELFF
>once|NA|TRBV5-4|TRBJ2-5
TGTGCCAGCAGCTTGGACAGCGGTGCCCAAGAGACCCAGTACTTC
CASSLDSGAQETQYF
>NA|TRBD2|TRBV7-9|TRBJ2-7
TGTGCCAGCAGCCTAGCGGAAAGATCCTACGAGCAGTACTTC
CASSLAERSYEQYF
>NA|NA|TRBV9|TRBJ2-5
TGTGCCAGCAGCGCCCCCCCAAGGGAGACCCAGTACTTC
CASSAPPRETQYF
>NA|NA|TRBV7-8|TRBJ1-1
TGTGCCAGCAGCTTAACGGGACGGGTTAACACTGAAGCTTTCTTT
CASSLTGRVNTEAFF
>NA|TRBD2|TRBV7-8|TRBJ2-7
TGTGCCAGCAGCTCCGGACTAGCGGGAGGGCTATCCGCCTCGTTTGAGCAGTACTTC
CASSSGLAGGLSASFEQYF
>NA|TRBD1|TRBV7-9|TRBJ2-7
TGTGCCAGCAGCGAAGGGACAGGAACTTACGAGCAGTACTTC
CASSEGTGTYEQYF
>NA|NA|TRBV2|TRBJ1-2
TGTGCCAGCAGTGAGTTGGGACATCTTAACTATGGCTACACCTTC
CASSELGHLNYGYTF
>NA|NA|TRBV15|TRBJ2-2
TGTGCCACCAGCGGTAACACCGGGGAGCTGTTTTTT
CATSGNTGELFF
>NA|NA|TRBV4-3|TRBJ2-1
TGCGCCAGCAGCCAAGACCCCCCTCTAGCGGAGGGGGGTGAGCAGTTCTTC
CASSQDPPLAEGGEQFF
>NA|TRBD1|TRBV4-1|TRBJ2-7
TGCGCCAGCAGCCAAGAGGACAGGGGTTACTACGAGCAGTACTTC
CASSQEDRGYYEQYF
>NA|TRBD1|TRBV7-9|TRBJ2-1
TGTGCCAGCAGCTCAGGGACAGGAAGGAACAATGAGCAGTTCTTC
CASSSGTGRNNEQFF
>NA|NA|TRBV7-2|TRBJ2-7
TGTGCCAGCAGCTACGTTGGGTACGAGCAGTACTTC
CASSYVGYEQYF
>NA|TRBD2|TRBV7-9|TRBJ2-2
TGTGCCAGCAGCTCTCTAGCGGGAGTTTACACCGGGGAGCTGTTTTTT
CASSSLAGVYTGELFF
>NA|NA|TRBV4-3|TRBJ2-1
TGCGCCAGCAGCCAAGATACTTGGCTGCAAGTCTCCTACAATGAGCAGTTCTTC
CASSQDTWLQVSYNEQFF
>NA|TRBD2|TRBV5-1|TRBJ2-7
TGCGCCAGCAGCCCGGAACTTGCACTAGCGTACCTCTCCTACGAGCAGTACTTC
CASSPELALAYLSYEQYF